What follows describes a single T cell receptor beta chain. Recovered participants had two consecutive negative NP/OP PCR tests, healthcare professional clearance, or symptom resolution. Using immunoSEQ multiplex PCR, the repertoire was profiled, and TCRdb retains in-frame clones only, with some absent. The sample yields approximately 300,000 clones, approximately 90% seen once. These data are taken from a study of blood T cell repertoires in COVID-19. Study details: PBMCs, B-cell-depleted T cells, or T cells were the source of the cDNA or gDNA that made up the material.

J was trimmed by 1 base and V by 5 bases; bases with no gene match: 9. The CDR3 extends over 18 amino acids. Germline values: CDR1 SGHVS, CDR2 FQNEAQ. The origin of this receptor is a woman younger than 30 who had recovered from COVID-19. The J gene is TRBJ2-3, the V gene TRBV7-8; 13 bases are a match to TRBD2. Sequencing used PBMCs or T cells enriched from blood (not recorded which). This CDR3 is CASSETGTSGVGTDTQYF. CDR3 DNA: TGTGCCAGCAGCGAAACCGGGACTAGCGGGGTTGGCACAGATACGCAGTATTTT.